The rows below give T cell receptor beta chains drawn from one sample of a study of beta chain features in type 1 diabetes. This table comes from immunoSEQ multiplex PCR, and its TCRdb copy is limited to in-frame clones, with some not included. The sample records approximately 470,000 clones, around 30% being singletons. The sequenced material came from naive CD4+ T cells from blood. These receptors came from a man younger than 30 in good health. The CDR3 runs from the conserved cysteine through the conserved F or W. A D gene is named only where the DNA matches it firmly. Clone size is not always given. Where it is, it says once, few, many or a class for expanded clones.

v_call,clone_size,j_call,d_call,cdr3_length,cdr3_nt,cdr3_aa
TRBV30,.,TRBJ2-3,.,11,TGTGCCTGGAGCATTACAGATACGCAGTATTTT,CAWSITDTQYF
TRBV9,few,TRBJ2-7,TRBD2,17,TGTGCCAGCAGCGTAGATCCGTGGAGGGGAGCGGGGTACGAGCAGTACTTC,CASSVDPWRGAGYEQYF
TRBV10-3,.,TRBJ2-3,.,14,TGTGCCATCAGTGACATGGGTAGCACAGATACGCAGTATTTT,CAISDMGSTDTQYF
TRBV7-2,.,TRBJ2-5,TRBD1,13,TGTGCCAGCAGACGGACAGGCCAAGAGACCCAGTACTTC,CASRRTGQETQYF
TRBV27,.,TRBJ2-3,.,12,TGTGCCAGCAGTTTAAACGGTGATACGCAGTATTTT,CASSLNGDTQYF
TRBV5-4,.,TRBJ2-7,TRBD2,15,TGTGCCAGCAGCTCCGGGACTAGACCACTCTACGAGCAGTACTTC,CASSSGTRPLYEQYF
TRBV7-2,.,TRBJ2-5,.,11,TGTGCCAGCAGCGGGTTTGCGACCCAGTACTTC,CASSGFATQYF
TRBV30,.,TRBJ1-2,.,13,TGTGCCTGGAGTGTACTGTGGGAGGATGGCTACACCTTC,CAWSVLWEDGYTF
TRBV10-3,.,TRBJ1-2,TRBD1,13,TGTGCCATCAGGGAGGACAGGGCTGACGGCTACACCTTC,CAIREDRADGYTF
TRBV7-9,few,TRBJ1-3,.,13,TGTGCCAGCAGCTTGAGCGCACTAGGCACCATATATTTT,CASSLSALGTIYF
TRBV9,few,TRBJ2-1,TRBD1,15,TGTGCCAGCAGCGTAGTTCAGGGGGCCTACAATGAGCAGTTCTTC,CASSVVQGAYNEQFF
TRBV11-2,.,TRBJ2-5,.,15,TGTGCCAGCAGCACCCGGCCGGGGTCTTGGGAGACCCAGTACTTC,CASSTRPGSWETQYF
TRBV18,once,TRBJ2-7,TRBD1,14,TGTGCCAGCTCACCATTAACAGGGGCCCTCGAGCAGTACTTC,CASSPLTGALEQYF
TRBV6-1,once,TRBJ1-1,.,14,TGTGCCAGCACCGAGGAGGGGATAGTCACTGAAGCTTTCTTT,CASTEEGIVTEAFF
TRBV5-6,.,TRBJ1-2,.,16,TGTGCCAGCAGCTTGGACGCCGGGAGCCGAGACTATGGCTACACCTTC,CASSLDAGSRDYGYTF
TRBV7-2,.,TRBJ2-7,.,12,TGTGCCAGCAGCTTAGTCAGGGACGAGCAGTACTTC,CASSLVRDEQYF
TRBV5-1,few,TRBJ2-2,TRBD1,15,TGCGCCAGCAGCGAAGGGACAGGGAACACCGGGGAGCTGTTTTTT,CASSEGTGNTGELFF
TRBV18,.,TRBJ2-3,.,13,TGTGCCAGCTCACCGCTATCTGCAGATACGCAGTATTTT,CASSPLSADTQYF
TRBV30,.,TRBJ2-7,.,15,TGTGCCTGGAGTGGCTCCCAGGGGAGGGTTGACGAGCAGTACTTC,CAWSGSQGRVDEQYF
TRBV15,few,TRBJ2-2,.,13,TGTGCCACCAGCAGAGGAAACACCGGGGAGCTGTTTTTT,CATSRGNTGELFF
TRBV6-6,once,TRBJ2-4,.,16,TGTGCCAGCAGCCCCTTGGGCGCGGAATCCAAAAACATTCAGTACTTC,CASSPLGAESKNIQYF
TRBV10-3,few,TRBJ2-5,.,13,TGTGCCATCAGTACGCGGGCCGGGGAGACCCAGTACTTC,CAISTRAGETQYF
TRBV15,few,TRBJ2-7,TRBD1,15,TGTGCCACCAGCAGAGAGGGACAGAGCTCCTACGAGCAGTACTTC,CATSREGQSSYEQYF
TRBV2,.,TRBJ2-3,.,13,TGTGCCAGCAGTGACGGAAGGGTAAATACGCAGTATTTT,CASSDGRVNTQYF
TRBV7-7,once,TRBJ2-7,.,14,TGTGCTAGCAGCTCCCACCAAAATGGGTACGAGCAGTACTTC,CASSSHQNGYEQYF
TRBV4-2,few,TRBJ2-3,.,15,TGTGCCAGCAGCCAAGTTGCCAGGATCACAGATACGCAGTATTTT,CASSQVARITDTQYF
TRBV5-1,.,TRBJ2-1,TRBD2,15,TGCGCCAGCAGCTTTCCAGCGGGAGGTTACAATGAGCAGTTCTTC,CASSFPAGGYNEQFF
TRBV6-1,.,TRBJ2-1,.,14,TGTGCCAGCAGTGAGTTAGACAGAAACAATGAGCAGTTCTTC,CASSELDRNNEQFF
TRBV28,few,TRBJ2-3,.,12,TGTGCCAGCAGTTCCTCACGGAGGGGGGAGTATTTT,CASSSSRRGEYF
TRBV11-2,once,TRBJ2-3,.,13,TGTGCCAGCAGCCCTAGAGCTGGCCGTGCGCAGTATTTT,CASSPRAGRAQYF
TRBV9,few,TRBJ2-5,.,15,TGTGCCAGCAGCGCCCCCGGGACACCCCAAGAGACCCAGTACTTC,CASSAPGTPQETQYF
TRBV7-9,.,TRBJ2-3,TRBD2,16,TGTGCCAGCAGCTTACCGTCTAGCGGGAGGTCGGATACGCAGTATTTT,CASSLPSSGRSDTQYF
TRBV7-2,.,TRBJ2-5,.,14,TGTGCCAGCAGCCCCGATCGTCTAATAGAGACCCAGTACTTC,CASSPDRLIETQYF
TRBV18,.,TRBJ2-7,TRBD1,17,TGTGCCAGCTCACCTGTCCGGGACAGGGTTAGCTCCTACGAGCAGTACTTC,CASSPVRDRVSSYEQYF
TRBV29-1,.,TRBJ2-3,.,11,TGCAGCGTAACGAGGGCCGATACGCAGTATTTT,CSVTRADTQYF
TRBV10-3,few,TRBJ2-7,TRBD2,13,TGTGCCATCAGGGAGGGTAGCGGGTACGAGCAGTACTTC,CAIREGSGYEQYF
TRBV2,.,TRBJ1-1,.,13,TGTGCCAGCAGTAAGACAGAGAACACTGAAGCTTTCTTT,CASSKTENTEAFF
TRBV7-9,.,TRBJ2-5,TRBD1,15,TGTGCCAGCAGCCCGGACAGGGGGCAACAAGAGACCCAGTACTTC,CASSPDRGQQETQYF